Sequencing of this T cell receptor beta chain was carried out in a study of T cell changes during pregnancy in multiple sclerosis. V was clipped by 4 bases and J by 5 bases, with 11 bases between them. Germline assignment: CDR1 SQVTM and CDR2 ANQGSEA. There are 12 residues in the CDR3. Only in-frame clones appear in the TCRdb table, and some are missing; sequencing was by immunoSEQ multiplex PCR. This table holds more than 20,000 clones, about 92% found once. The sample was CD8+ T cells from peripheral blood mononuclear cells, taken in the third trimester of pregnancy. The receptor's source is a female donor in good health, enrolled as a control in a pregnancy study. J is TRBJ2-5 and V is TRBV29-1; D possibly corresponds to TRBD1 (6 bases). As DNA, the CDR3 is TGCAGCGTTGTAGGGGGTCTCGAGACCCAGTACTTC. Amino acid sequence: CSVVGGLETQYF.